The 28 T cell receptor beta chains below were found in one sample sequenced in a study of OX40 agonist ivuxolimab in advanced cancers. Receptors were amplified or captured by the immunoSEQ multiplex PCR assay. TCRdb retrieved this table from immuneACCESS and kept in-frame rearrangements only. Not all clones are present; in checked studies, unresolved V genes account for under half, and no reason is known for the remainder. Present in this sample are under 25,000 clones, 60% to 80% of which were seen just once. Jointly, the top ten make up 33% of the sample. The specimen comprised CD4+ or CD8+ T cells sorted from blood, sampled in a trial of the OX40 agonist ivuxolimab. All receptors come from an adult with an advanced solid tumor such as melanoma, head and neck, liver or kidney cancer.

The chain is built from TRBV4-1 and TRBJ2-3; 9 bases are a match to TRBD2. With V trimmed by 4 bases and J by 3 bases, 5 bases remained unmatched. The V gene's germline CDR1 is MGHRA and CDR2 YSYEKL. This CDR3 region has 15 residues. The DNA for the CDR3 is TGCGCCAGCAGCCGACAGGCGGGAGGGACAGATACGCAGTATTTT. This sequence encodes CASSRQAGGTDTQYF.

This clone was seen a few times. V is TRBV5-6 and J is TRBJ2-6; D uncertain. This CDR3 is built from 16 residues. Trimming pared 0 bases from V and 0 bases from J, leaving 7 bases between. Germline CDR1 is SGHDT and CDR2 is YYEEEE. CDR3 in amino acids: CASSLGRTSGANVLTF. The CDR3 bases are TGTGCCAGCAGCTTGGGTCGGACCTCTGGGGCCAACGTCCTGACTTTC.

The chain joins TRBV4-1 to TRBJ2-7; D gene unclear. Germline V gene sequence: CDR1 MGHRA, CDR2 YSYEKL. The germline V and J ends were trimmed by 0 bases and 2 bases, with 14 bases remaining between them. The CDR3 contains 16 residues. The CDR3 DNA is TGCGCCAGCAGCCAAGATGCCTCTCCCTACACCTACGAGCAGTACTTC. Protein sequence: CASSQDASPYTYEQYF.

This clone was seen only once. This chain connects TRBV6-1 to TRBJ2-7; D possibly matches TRBD1 or TRBD2 (5 bases each). The CDR3 loop spans 15 amino acids. The V and J ends lost 2 bases and 2 bases respectively, with 13 bases between them. The germline V gene encodes CDR1 MNHNS and CDR2 SASEGT. For the CDR3, the DNA is TGTGCCAGCAGTGAAATCGGGACGGCCACCTACGAGCAGTACTTC. The encoded protein is CASSEIGTATYEQYF.

The chain uses TRBV7-6 and TRBJ1-6; 7 positions match TRBD1. Germline V gene lookup returns CDR1 SGHVS and CDR2 FNYEAQ. J was trimmed by 7 bases and V by 1 base; bases with no gene match: 4. CDR3 size: 15 residues. CDR3 in amino acids: CASSLDQGENSPLHF. CDR3 DNA: TGTGCCAGCAGCTTAGATCAGGGGGAAAATTCACCCCTCCACTTT.

The gene calls are TRBV27 and TRBJ2-3; D is unresolved. V lost 4 bases and J lost 5, with 7 bases in between. Germline assignment: CDR1 MNHEY and CDR2 SMNVEV (reference sequence). The CDR3 contains 12 residues. The CDR3 loop reads CASSSMVDTQYF. The CDR3 DNA follows: TGTGCCAGCAGTTCGATGGTAGATACGCAGTATTTT.

The V gene is TRBV13, the J gene TRBJ2-5, with D unresolved. TRBJ2-7 explains the end of the DNA better; the J call may be wrong. Germline CDR1 and CDR2: PRHDT and FYEKMQ (reference sequence). The CDR3 is 13 amino acids. CDR3 nucleotides: TGTGCCAGCAGCTTCTTGCTAGGTGCCGAGCAGTACTTC. Its translation: CASSFLLGAEQYF.

This clone was seen at least ten times. This chain links TRBV4-1 with TRBJ1-5; D is possibly TRBD1 (5 bases). Germline V gene data show CDR1 as MGHRA and CDR2 as YSYEKL. Trimming left V 0 bases short and J 5 bases short, with 14 bases between. The CDR3 consists of 16 residues. The CDR3 sequence is CASSQDPREMDQPQHF. The CDR3, as DNA: TGCGCCAGCAGCCAAGACCCCAGGGAAATGGATCAGCCCCAGCATTTT.

The V call is TRBV4-1, the J call TRBJ1-2; D might be TRBD1 (5 bases). This CDR3 region has 14 residues. Trimming left V 1 base short and J 3 bases short, with 9 bases between. Germline CDR1 reads MGHRA; CDR2 reads YSYEKL. The CDR3 spells CASSQATGYYGYTF. DNA for the CDR3: TGCGCCAGCAGCCAAGCCACAGGCTACTATGGCTACACCTTC.

The J gene is TRBJ2-7, the V gene TRBV7-9; TRBD1 is a possible D gene (6 bases). Trimming pared 6 bases from V and 7 bases from J, leaving 19 bases between. The CDR3 sequence is 14 residues long. CDR1 SEHNR and CDR2 FQNEAQ come from the germline V gene (reference sequence). CDR3 sequence reads: CASRRGTPGREQYF. DNA for the CDR3: TGTGCCAGCAGGAGGGGGACCCCTGGCCGAGAGCAGTACTTC.

The rearrangement uses TRBV27 and TRBJ2-7, with unresolved D. CDR1 is MNHEY and CDR2 is SMNVEV in the germline V gene (reference sequence). V lost 10 bases and J 0 bases, leaving 10 bases between the germline ends. CDR3 length: 12 amino acids. The CDR3 DNA is TGTGCCATCGGGTGGGACTCCTACGAGCAGTACTTC. This sequence encodes CAIGWDSYEQYF.

The chain recombines TRBV11-3 with TRBJ2-7; tentative D call: TRBD2 (6 bases). V lost 2 bases to trimming and J lost 3 bases, with 8 bases between them. CDR1 and CDR2 from the germline V gene are SGHNT and YENEEA. This CDR3 spans 13 amino acids. CDR3 sequence: CASSLTSSYEQYF. For the CDR3, the DNA is TGTGCCAGCAGCTTAACTAGCAGCTACGAGCAGTACTTC.

Many counts were recorded for this clone. V is TRBV21-1 and J is TRBJ1-2. TRBV21-1 is a known pseudogene. The CDR3 has 19 amino acids. CDR3 in DNA: TGTGCCAGCAGCAAAAACTTGGGCACTCGGCTGGGTCGGGGCTATGGCTACACCTTC. Amino acids: CASSKNLGTRLGRGYGYTF.

The rearrangement joins TRBV13 to TRBJ2-7; the match to TRBD1 covers 8 bases. The germline gives CDR1 PRHDT, CDR2 FYEKMQ (reference sequence). The CDR3 loop spans 14 amino acids. The V segment lost 5 bases and the J segment 2 bases; nucleotides outside the gene matches: 5. CDR3 residues: CASSPGQVAYEQYF. CDR3 DNA sequence: TGTGCCAGCAGCCCGGGACAGGTTGCCTACGAGCAGTACTTC.

The rearrangement joins TRBV5-1 to TRBJ2-5; perhaps TRBD1 as D (5 bases). CDR3 size: 15 residues. V shed 3 bases and J shed 0 bases, with 12 bases lying between them. Germline V gene sequence: CDR1 SGHRS, CDR2 YFSETQ. The DNA of the CDR3 is TGCGCCAGCAGCTCCCACGACAGTTACCAAGAGACCCAGTACTTC. It translates to CASSSHDSYQETQYF.

The gene calls are TRBV5-6 and TRBJ1-4; the D is unclear. V gave up 4 bases and J gave up 7 bases, with 17 bases separating them. CDR3 length equals 15 residues. Germline CDR1 is SGHDT and CDR2 is YYEEEE. The CDR3 coding sequence is TGTGCCAGCAGCGGCGGGCTGGGAGGAACTGAAAAACTGTTTTTT. Translated, it gives CASSGGLGGTEKLFF.

V usage is TRBV4-1 and J usage is TRBJ2-2; D call uncertain. V was clipped by 2 bases and J by 8 bases, with 6 bases between them. CDR1 is MGHRA, CDR2 YSYEKL, per germline. The length of the CDR3 is 12 residues. The CDR3 region is CASSQNAGELFF. The CDR3 region has the DNA TGCGCCAGCAGCCAAAACGCAGGGGAGCTGTTTTTT.

This clone was observed a few times. This sequence joins TRBV10-2 and TRBJ1-1; a possible D gene is TRBD1 (6 bases). This CDR3 spans 12 amino acids. The germline V gene encodes CDR1 WSHSY and CDR2 SAAADI. The V end lost 3 bases, the J end lost 8 bases, and 10 bases lay between the germline ends. In DNA, the CDR3 is TGCGCCAGCAGTGAAGGGGGGCCAGAAGCTTTCTTT. Residues: CASSEGGPEAFF.

This chain connects TRBV10-1 to TRBJ1-6, with TRBD1 matching 9 bases. The junction had 3 bases not matched to a gene; V was cut back by 6 bases and J by 6 bases. This CDR3 contains 14 residues. The germline CDR1 and CDR2 sequences are WNHNN and SYGVQD (reference sequence). CDR3 amino acids: CASRGDRANSPLHF. Written as DNA, the CDR3 is TGCGCCAGCAGGGGGGACAGGGCTAATTCACCCCTCCACTTT.

This clone came up once. The rearrangement uses TRBV5-6 and TRBJ2-7; the D gene is possibly TRBD2 (5 bases). The V gene lost 2 bases and the J gene lost 3 bases, with 21 bases spanning the gap. Per germline, CDR1 SGHDT and CDR2 YYEEEE. This CDR3 contains 17 residues. The CDR3 DNA is TGTGCCAGCAGCTTAGCGCGGCTAGCTTCCACGAACTACGAGCAGTACTTC. Its protein is CASSLARLASTNYEQYF.

J is TRBJ2-3 and V is TRBV10-3, with 7 bases aligning to TRBD1. This CDR3 is built from 15 residues. J lost 3 bases, V lost 0 bases, and 3 bases had no gene match. Germline V gene lookup returns CDR1 ENHRY and CDR2 SYGVKD. The CDR3 is CAISESTGLTDTQYF. CDR3 sequence (DNA): TGTGCCATCAGTGAGTCGACAGGGTTGACAGATACGCAGTATTTT.

The V and J genes are TRBV9 and TRBJ1-2; D possibly corresponds to TRBD1 (5 bases). Trimming took 2 bases from V and 6 from J, leaving 11 bases between them. Germline values: CDR1 SGDLS, CDR2 YYNGEE. The length of the CDR3 is 13 residues. The CDR3 protein is CASSVAGNNGYTF. The CDR3 bases are TGTGCCAGCAGCGTGGCAGGGAATAATGGCTACACCTTC.

The chain uses TRBV29-1 and TRBJ2-7, with D perhaps matching TRBD2 (6 bases). The V gene's germline CDR1 is SQVTM and CDR2 ANQGSEA. The CDR3 has 13 residues. V was shortened by 6 bases and J by 4 bases, with 16 bases between the two germline ends. The chain's CDR3 is CSVSGTSTYEQYF. CDR3 nucleotide sequence: TGCAGCGTGTCCGGGACTTCTACTTACGAGCAGTACTTC.

This chain links TRBV4-1 with TRBJ1-1, with 9 bases fitting TRBD1. This CDR3 comprises 14 residues. CDR1 is MGHRA, CDR2 YSYEKL, per germline. V gave up 6 bases and J gave up 2 bases; unmatched junction bases: 4. This CDR3 is CASREQGANTEAFF. CDR3 nucleotides: TGCGCCAGCAGAGAACAGGGGGCCAACACTGAAGCTTTCTTT.

This clone came up a few times. The chain combines TRBV6-5 with TRBJ1-1; D is ambiguous. Germline-derived CDR1 and CDR2 are MNHEY and SVGAGI. V lost 0 bases, J lost 4 bases, and 6 bases lay in between. The CDR3 loop spans 13 amino acids. The CDR3: CASSYSWGTEAFF. CDR3 sequence (DNA): TGTGCCAGCAGTTACTCCTGGGGCACTGAAGCTTTCTTT.

The genes are TRBV10-1 and TRBJ2-3, with no clear D. Trimming cost V 1 base and J 1 base, with 12 bases left between them. CDR1 is WNHNN, CDR2 SYGVQD, per germline (reference sequence). There are 16 residues in the CDR3. The CDR3 is CASSELTAPRTDTQYF. As DNA, the CDR3 is TGCGCCAGCAGTGAGTTGACCGCACCCCGCACAGATACGCAGTATTTT.

The V call is TRBV29-1, the J call TRBJ1-1; unclear D gene. Germline values: CDR1 SQVTM, CDR2 ANQGSEA. The V gene lost 3 bases and the J gene lost 1 base, with 6 bases spanning the gap. This CDR3 spans 12 amino acids. CDR3 sequence reads: CSVDEWNTEAFF. The CDR3, as DNA: TGCAGCGTTGACGAGTGGAACACTGAAGCTTTCTTT.

The chain has TRBV27 and TRBJ1-3; no clear D gene. Between the trimmed V and J ends, which lost 2 bases and 1 base, there was a span of 6 bases. The CDR3 covers 14 residues. The germline V gene has CDR1 MNHEY and CDR2 SMNVEV (reference sequence). The CDR3 DNA reads TGTGCCAGCAGTTTACGGGGATCTGGAAACACCATATATTTT. Protein product: CASSLRGSGNTIYF.